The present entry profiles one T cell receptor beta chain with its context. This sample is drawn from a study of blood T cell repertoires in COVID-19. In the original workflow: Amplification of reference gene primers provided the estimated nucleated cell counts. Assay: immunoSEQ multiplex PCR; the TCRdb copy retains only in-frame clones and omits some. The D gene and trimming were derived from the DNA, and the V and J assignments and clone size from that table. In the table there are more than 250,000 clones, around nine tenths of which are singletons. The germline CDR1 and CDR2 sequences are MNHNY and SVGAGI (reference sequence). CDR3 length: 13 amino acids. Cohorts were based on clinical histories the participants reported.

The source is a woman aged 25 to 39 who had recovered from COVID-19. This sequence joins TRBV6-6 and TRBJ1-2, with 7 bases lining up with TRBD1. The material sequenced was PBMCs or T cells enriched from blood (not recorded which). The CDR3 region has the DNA TGTGCGTCGCGGCTACAGGGGACCTATGGCTACACCTTC. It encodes CASRLQGTYGYTF.